Here is one TCR beta chain with its context. Repertoires were generated with immunoSEQ multiplex PCR, while TCRdb's copy carries only in-frame clones and drops some. The sample has approximately 97,000 clones, 86% seen once; the top ten hold roughly 20%. This specimen comes from a study of blood T cell repertoires in COVID-19. Trimming cost V 2 bases and J 2 bases, with 7 bases left between them. The CDR3 is 13 residues long. Germline V gene sequence: CDR1 GTSNPN, CDR2 SVGIG (reference sequence). The rearrangement links TRBV30 to TRBJ1-3; possibly TRBD1 for D (5 bases). The sequence was obtained from a woman older than 75 with acute or convalescent COVID-19. The sequenced sample was peripheral blood. The CDR3 here is CAWSQGTGNTIYF. CDR3 DNA: TGTGCCTGGAGTCAGGGAACTGGAAACACCATATATTTT.